This T cell receptor (beta chain) was sequenced for a study of CD8+ T cells in alopecia areata. General study results and limits: Relative to mice, TCR sharing across patients was less clear, a difference possibly HLA-related. Alopecia totalis/universalis scalp especially showed more expanded CD8+ clones than normal scalp. Scalp repertoires also include resident alphabeta T cells from normal skin.

Germline CDR1 reads GTSNPN; CDR2 reads SVGIG (reference sequence). The ends were cut back, 0 bases at V and 11 bases at J, with 10 bases in the middle. This CDR3 comprises 11 residues. Sequencing relied on a cDNA template that was reverse transcribed from extracted RNA. Produced via immunoSEQ multiplex PCR; TCRdb's table is partial and in-frame only. In the table there are 98,000 or so clones, approximately 59% of which are singletons. From PBMCs, CD4+ and CD8+ T cells were sorted. This clone was counted a single time. Its antigen is undetermined. Sequences were obtained from CD8+ T cells sorted from blood. This clonotype was obtained from a human donor in good health. The chain couples TRBV30 to TRBJ1-1; D not certain. Here the CDR3 reads CAWSVGTGAFF. The CDR3 coding sequence is TGTGCCTGGAGTGTTGGAACTGGGGCTTTCTTT. Together with reference TRBV30 and TRBJ1-1, the CDR3 gives the full variable domain: SQTIHQWPATLVQPVGSPLSLECTVEGTSNPNLYWYRQAAGRGLQLLFYSVGIGQISSEVPQNLSASRPQDRQFILSSKKLLLSDSGFYLCAWSVGTGAFFGQGTRLTVV.